Included here is one T cell receptor beta chain sequence, with context. These data originate in a study of T cell changes during pregnancy in multiple sclerosis. TCRdb's copy holds only in-frame clones and misses some; the assay was immunoSEQ multiplex PCR. The data show about 67,000 clones, 91% seen once. CDR3 length: 15 residues. The germline V gene encodes CDR1 SGHTA and CDR2 FQGTGA. Trimming took 2 bases from V and 8 from J; bases not matched to a gene: 6. The receptor's source is a female donor with multiple sclerosis, enrolled in a pregnancy study. The chain joins TRBV7-3 to TRBJ2-1; the match to TRBD2 covers 10 bases. Source: peripheral blood, taken in the first trimester of pregnancy. This CDR3 is CASSLGRAGGDEQFF. In DNA, the CDR3 is TGTGCCAGCAGCTTAGGGAGAGCGGGAGGGGATGAGCAGTTCTTC.